Listed here is a single T cell receptor beta chain. Membership in each cohort depended on participant-reported clinical history. V was pared by 1 base and J by 4 bases, with 17 bases of the junction left unmatched. The length of the CDR3 is 19 residues. In germline, CDR1 is SGHRS, CDR2 YFSETQ. The data stem from a study of blood T cell repertoires in COVID-19. Study details: Acute and convalescent COVID-19 samples came from the United States, Italy and Spain.

In the authors' workflow: Estimates of nucleated cell counts were drawn from the amplification of reference gene primers. Profiling relied on immunoSEQ multiplex PCR, and the TCRdb table lists in-frame clones only, not all of them. That table supplies the V and J calls and clone size; D and trimming were determined from the DNA. The sample has 200,000 to 250,000 clones; 86% are singletons. The rearrangement joins TRBV5-1 to TRBJ2-4; 7 bases fit TRBD2. The sequenced sample was PBMCs or T cells enriched from blood (not recorded which). This receptor was taken from a woman aged 45 to 65 who had recovered from COVID-19. For the CDR3, the DNA is TGCGCCAGCAGCTTGTATGGGAGTGAGACGGGGGGTCAAAAAAACATTCAGTACTTC. This gives the protein CASSLYGSETGGQKNIQYF.